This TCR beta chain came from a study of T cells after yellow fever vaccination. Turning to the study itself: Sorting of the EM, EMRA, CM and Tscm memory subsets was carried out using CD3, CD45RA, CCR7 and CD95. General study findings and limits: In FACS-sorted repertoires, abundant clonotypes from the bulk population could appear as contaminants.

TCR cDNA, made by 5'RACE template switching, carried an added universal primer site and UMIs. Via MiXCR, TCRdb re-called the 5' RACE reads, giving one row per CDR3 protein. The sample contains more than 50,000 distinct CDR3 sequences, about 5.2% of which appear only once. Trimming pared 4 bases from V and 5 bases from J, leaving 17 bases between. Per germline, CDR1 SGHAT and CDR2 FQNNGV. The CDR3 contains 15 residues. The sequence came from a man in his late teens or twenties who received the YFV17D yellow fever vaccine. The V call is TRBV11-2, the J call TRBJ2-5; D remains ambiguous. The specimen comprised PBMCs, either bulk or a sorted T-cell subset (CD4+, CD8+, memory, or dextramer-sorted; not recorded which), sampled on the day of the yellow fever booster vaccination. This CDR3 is CASSSPGPLRETQYF. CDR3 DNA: TGTGCCAGCAGCTCGCCGGGCCCCCTAAGGGAGACCCAGTACTTC. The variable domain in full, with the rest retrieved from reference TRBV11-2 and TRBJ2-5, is EAGVAQSPRYKIIEKRQSVAFWCNPISGHATLYWYQQILGQGPKLLIQFQNNGVVDDSQLPKDRFSAERLKGVDSTLKIQPAKLEDSAVYLCASSSPGPLRETQYFGPGTRLLVL.